These 18 T cell receptor beta chains came from one sample sequenced in a study of cytomegalovirus exposure and HLA in healthy donors (dated by TCRdb to about 2017). The library was produced with the immunoSEQ multiplex PCR assay. A mixture of 60 forward primers for TCR Vbeta segments and 13 reverse primers for TCR Jbeta segments was used in the multiplex PCR. The immuneACCESS repertoire file appears here via TCRdb, limited to in-frame rearrangements. These files lack a portion of the clones; in checked studies, under half of the deficit traces to unresolved V genes, and the cause of the others is not known. For this sample there are around 93,000 clones; 65% to 85% appear just once. About 3.8% of the sample lies in the top ten. The sequencing sample was made of PBMCs. The source of these receptors is a man in his fifties in good health and CMV-seronegative.

This clone occurred a few times. The V call is TRBV19, the J call TRBJ1-4; 9 bases agree with TRBD1. CDR3 length equals 15 residues. Trimming removed 4 bases from V and 7 bases from J; junction bases left unmatched: 7. In germline, CDR1 is LNHDA, CDR2 SQIVND (reference sequence). Here the CDR3 reads CASSTPGQGSEKLFF. The CDR3 DNA follows: TGTGCCAGTAGTACACCGGGACAGGGAAGTGAAAAACTGTTTTTT.

The chain joins TRBV27 to TRBJ1-2; weak D call: TRBD1 (5 bases). Trimming stripped 5 bases from V and 5 bases from J, with 15 bases between. Germline V CDR1 and CDR2: MNHEY, SMNVEV (reference sequence). The CDR3 runs to 14 residues. The CDR3 nucleotides read TGTGCCAGCAGTCCCCCAGGGATACAGTATGGCTACACCTTC. Translated, it gives CASSPPGIQYGYTF.

V usage is TRBV28 and J usage is TRBJ1-2; 8 bases are shared with TRBD1. The V gene end was trimmed by 4 bases and the J gene end by 8 bases; junction bases not matched to a gene: 6. Germline CDR1 is MDHEN and CDR2 is SYDVKM. CDR3 size: 13 residues. The CDR3 sequence is CASSSGQGGGYTF. CDR3 DNA sequence: TGTGCCAGCAGTTCAGGACAGGGTGGAGGCTACACCTTC.

This clone was counted a single time. This rearrangement joins TRBV5-1 to TRBJ2-3, with 9 bases fitting TRBD1. The CDR3 sequence is 18 residues long. Germline V gene sequence: CDR1 SGHRS, CDR2 YFSETQ. The ends lost 4 bases at V and 0 bases at J; junction bases unmatched: 12. Written as DNA, the CDR3 is TGCGCCAGCAGCGAAGGGACAGGGTGGAGGGGGAGCACAGATACGCAGTATTTT. It yields the protein CASSEGTGWRGSTDTQYF.

This chain connects TRBV29-1 to TRBJ1-2; TRBD1 matches at 9 bases. In germline, CDR1 is SQVTM, CDR2 ANQGSEA. The CDR3 length is 13 residues. The V segment lost 7 bases and the J segment 7 bases; nucleotides outside the gene matches: 10. Written as DNA, the CDR3 is TGCAGCGCTAGCCGGGGACAGGGAGGTGGCTACACCTTC. It codes for CSASRGQGGGYTF.

The genes are TRBV7-2 and TRBJ2-3, with D possibly matching TRBD2 (5 bases). There are 16 residues in the CDR3. Trimming pared 0 bases from V and 3 bases from J, leaving 13 bases between. Germline V gene data show CDR1 as SGHTA and CDR2 as FQGNSA. The CDR3 loop is CASSLAVSRRTDTQYF. The CDR3 DNA sequence: TGTGCCAGCAGCTTAGCAGTATCTCGGAGGACAGATACGCAGTATTTT. Filled out from reference TRBV7-2 and TRBJ2-3, the complete variable domain reads GAGVSQSPSNKVTEKGKDVELRCDPISGHTALYWYRQSLGQGLEFLIYFQGNSAPDKSGLPSDRFSAERTGGSVSTLTIQRTQQEDSAVYLCASSLAVSRRTDTQYFGPGTRLTVL.

The V and J genes are TRBV6-1 and TRBJ1-4, with TRBD1 as a possible D gene (6 bases). The CDR3 consists of 18 residues. V lost 2 bases, J lost 6 bases, and 22 bases lay in between. Germline V lookup: CDR1 MNHNS, CDR2 SASEGT. The CDR3 region is CASSEWPGQSLWDEKLFF. CDR3 DNA: TGTGCCAGCAGTGAATGGCCGGGACAAAGTCTATGGGATGAAAAACTGTTTTTT.

The V call is TRBV2, the J call TRBJ2-1, with TRBD2 as a possible D gene (6 bases). This CDR3 spans 17 amino acids. Looked up from germline, CDR1 is SNHLY and CDR2 is FYNNEI. V lost 4 bases to trimming and J lost 0 bases, with 16 bases between them. The CDR3 nucleotides read TGTGCCAGCAGTGCTCGCGGGGCGGAGAGCTCCTACAATGAGCAGTTCTTC. Its protein product is CASSARGAESSYNEQFF.

The rearrangement joins TRBV16 to TRBJ2-3; 7 nucleotides agree with TRBD1. The CDR3 spans 13 residues. The V segment lost 4 bases and the J segment 4 bases; nucleotides outside the gene matches: 2. CDR1 is KGHSY and CDR2 is FQNENV in the germline V gene. CDR3 sequence: CASSRGTADTQYF. CDR3 coding DNA: TGTGCCAGCAGCCGAGGGACAGCAGATACGCAGTATTTT. The variable domain in full, completed from reference TRBV16 and TRBJ2-3, reads GEEVAQTPKHLVRGEGQKAKLYCAPIKGHSYVFWYQQVLKNEFKFLISFQNENVFDETGMPKERFSAKCLPNSPCSLEIQATKLEDSAVYFCASSRGTADTQYFGPGTRLTVL.

The chain joins TRBV5-6 to TRBJ1-1; D is possibly TRBD1 (5 bases). From germline, CDR1 is SGHDT and CDR2 YYEEEE. This CDR3 is 15 amino acids long. The ends were cut back, 0 bases at V and 3 bases at J, with 12 bases in the middle. This CDR3 reads CASSLGRPGDTEAFF. Written as DNA, the CDR3 is TGTGCCAGCAGCTTGGGACGGCCGGGGGACACTGAAGCTTTCTTT.

The chain links TRBV11-1 to TRBJ1-1; TRBD1 is a possible D gene (5 bases). V lost 4 bases, J lost 11 bases, and 20 bases lay in between. This CDR3 region has 14 residues. Germline lookup yields CDR1 SGHAT and CDR2 FQDESV (reference sequence). The CDR3 loop reads CASSSKRTISRAFF. CDR3 in DNA: TGTGCCAGCAGCTCGAAGAGGACAATTTCTAGGGCTTTCTTT.

The genes are TRBV5-1 and TRBJ2-2; 8 positions match TRBD1. Germline CDR1 and CDR2: SGHRS and YFSETQ. V gave up 1 base and J gave up 5 bases; unmatched junction bases: 7. CDR3 length: 16 residues. CDR3 in DNA: TGCGCCAGCAGCTTGTCCGGACAGGGAAAGACCGGGGAGCTGTTTTTT. This gives the protein CASSLSGQGKTGELFF.

The chain is built from TRBV9 and TRBJ1-5, with D unclear. From germline, CDR1 is SGDLS and CDR2 YYNGEE. The CDR3 covers 18 residues. Trimming removed 0 bases from V and 3 bases from J, with 19 bases in between. The CDR3 is CASSVVEAENITNQPQHF. CDR3 nucleotide sequence: TGTGCCAGCAGCGTAGTAGAGGCAGAGAATATAACCAATCAGCCCCAGCATTTT. The entire variable domain, with the rest obtained from reference TRBV9 and TRBJ1-5, is as follows: DSGVTQTPKHLITATGQRVTLRCSPRSGDLSVYWYQQSLDQGLQFLIQYYNGEERAKGNILERFSAQQFPDLHSELNLSSLELGDSALYFCASSVVEAENITNQPQHFGDGTRLSIL.

The chain has TRBV9 and TRBJ2-7; perhaps TRBD2 as D (6 bases). V was pared by 0 bases and J by 3 bases, with 13 bases between. Germline V gene lookup returns CDR1 SGDLS and CDR2 YYNGEE. The CDR3 consists of 15 residues. CDR3 in DNA: TGTGCCAGCAGCGTAGACGGAGGGGAAAGCTACGAGCAGTACTTC. Its protein product is CASSVDGGESYEQYF.

The chain couples TRBV9 to TRBJ2-7, with a tentative D call TRBD2 (5 bases). Trimming took 10 bases from V and 6 from J, leaving 14 bases between them. The CDR3 extends over 11 amino acids. Germline V gene lookup returns CDR1 SGDLS and CDR2 YYNGEE. CDR3 region: CAFPGRAEQYF. CDR3 sequence (DNA): TGTGCCTTCCCGGGGAGAGCCGAGCAGTACTTC.

The rearrangement uses TRBV7-9 and TRBJ2-1; 7 positions match TRBD2. With 1 base clipped from V and 12 bases from J, the junction kept 15 bases outside the gene matches. The length of the CDR3 is 16 residues. Germline V gene sequence: CDR1 SEHNR, CDR2 FQNEAQ (reference sequence). The CDR3 DNA reads as TGTGCCAGCAGCTTAGGGGATCGAGCTGGGGGGGGTAGGCAGTTCTTC. This encodes CASSLGDRAGGGRQFF. Full variable domain (remainder filled in from reference TRBV7-9 and TRBJ2-1): DTGVSQNPRHKITKRGQNVTFRCDPISEHNRLYWYRQTLGQGPEFLTYFQNEAQLEKSRLLSDRFSAERPKGSFSTLEIQRTEQGDSAMYLCASSLGDRAGGGRQFFGPGTRLTVL.

This rearrangement joins TRBV5-4 to TRBJ2-3; TRBD2 agrees at 8 bases. V trimming: 0 bases; J trimming: 1 base; junction bases outside the gene matches: 13. Looked up from germline, CDR1 is SGHNT and CDR2 is YYREEE (reference sequence). This CDR3 region has 19 residues. CDR3 amino acids: CASSLGSVSSGFRTDTQYF. CDR3 nucleotide sequence: TGTGCCAGCAGCTTGGGTTCGGTTTCTAGCGGGTTCCGCACAGATACGCAGTATTTT.

The V call is TRBV6-5, the J call TRBJ1-1, with D hard to call. This CDR3 contains 14 residues. The V gene's germline CDR1 is MNHEY and CDR2 SVGAGI. The V gene lost 0 bases and the J gene lost 1 base, with 6 bases spanning the gap. CDR3 coding DNA: TGTGCCAGCAGTTACTCGACACCGAACACTGAAGCTTTCTTT. It translates to CASSYSTPNTEAFF.